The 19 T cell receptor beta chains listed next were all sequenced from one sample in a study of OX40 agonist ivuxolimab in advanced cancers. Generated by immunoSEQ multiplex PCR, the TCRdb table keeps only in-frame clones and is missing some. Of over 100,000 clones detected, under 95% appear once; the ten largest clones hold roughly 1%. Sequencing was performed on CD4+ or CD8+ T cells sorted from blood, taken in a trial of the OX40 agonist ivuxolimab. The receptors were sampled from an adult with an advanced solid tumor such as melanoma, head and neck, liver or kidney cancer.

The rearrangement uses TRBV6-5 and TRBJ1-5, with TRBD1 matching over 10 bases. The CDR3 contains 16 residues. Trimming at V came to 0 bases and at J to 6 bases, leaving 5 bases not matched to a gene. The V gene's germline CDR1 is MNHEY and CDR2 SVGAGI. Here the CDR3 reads CASSYSGQGGGQPQHF. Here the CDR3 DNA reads TGTGCCAGCAGTTACTCCGGACAGGGGGGAGGTCAGCCCCAGCATTTT.

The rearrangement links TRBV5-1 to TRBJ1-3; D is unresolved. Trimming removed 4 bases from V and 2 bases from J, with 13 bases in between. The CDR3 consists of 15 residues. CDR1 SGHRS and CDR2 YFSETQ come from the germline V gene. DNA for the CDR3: TGCGCCAGCAGCCATCCGGACCGGGCTGGAAACACCATATATTTT. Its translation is CASSHPDRAGNTIYF. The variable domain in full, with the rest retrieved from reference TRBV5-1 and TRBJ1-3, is KAGVTQTPRYLIKTRGQQVTLSCSPISGHRSVSWYQQTPGQGLQFLFEYFSETQRNKGNFPGRFSGRQFSNSRSEMNVSTLELGDSALYLCASSHPDRAGNTIYFGEGSWLTVV.

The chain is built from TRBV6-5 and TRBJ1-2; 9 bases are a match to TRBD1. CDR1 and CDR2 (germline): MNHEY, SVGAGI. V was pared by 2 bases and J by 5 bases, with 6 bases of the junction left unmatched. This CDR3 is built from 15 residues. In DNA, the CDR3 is TGTGCCAGCAGTTACAAGGCGGGACAGGGATATGGCTACACCTTC. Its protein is CASSYKAGQGYGYTF.

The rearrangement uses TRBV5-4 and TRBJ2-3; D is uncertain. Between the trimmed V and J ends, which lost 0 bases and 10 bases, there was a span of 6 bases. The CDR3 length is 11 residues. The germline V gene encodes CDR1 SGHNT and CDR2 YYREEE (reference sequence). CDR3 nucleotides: TGTGCCAGCAGCTTGGACTGGGCGCAGTATTTT. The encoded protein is CASSLDWAQYF.

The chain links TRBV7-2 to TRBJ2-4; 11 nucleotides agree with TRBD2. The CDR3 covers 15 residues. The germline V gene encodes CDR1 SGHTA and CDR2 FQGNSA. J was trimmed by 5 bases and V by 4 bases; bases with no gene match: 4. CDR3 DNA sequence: TGTGCCAGCAGCTCTATAGCGGGAGGGGAAAACATTCAGTACTTC. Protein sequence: CASSSIAGGENIQYF.

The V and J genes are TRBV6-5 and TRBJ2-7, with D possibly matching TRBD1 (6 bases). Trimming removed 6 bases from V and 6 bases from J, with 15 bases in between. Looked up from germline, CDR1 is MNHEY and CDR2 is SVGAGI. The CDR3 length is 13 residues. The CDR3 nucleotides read TGTGCCAGCAGCCAAAGGACAGTCTCCGAGCAGTACTTC. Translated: CASSQRTVSEQYF.

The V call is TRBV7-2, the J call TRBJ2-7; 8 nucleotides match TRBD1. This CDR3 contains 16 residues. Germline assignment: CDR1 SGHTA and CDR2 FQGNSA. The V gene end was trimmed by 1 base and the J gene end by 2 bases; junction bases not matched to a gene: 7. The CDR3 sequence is CASSLGGAGGPYEQYF. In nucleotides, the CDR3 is TGTGCCAGCAGCTTAGGGGGGGCAGGGGGCCCCTACGAGCAGTACTTC.

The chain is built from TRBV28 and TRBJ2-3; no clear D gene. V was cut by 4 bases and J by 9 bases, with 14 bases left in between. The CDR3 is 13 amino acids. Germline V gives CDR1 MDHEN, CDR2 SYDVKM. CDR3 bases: TGTGCCAGCAGTTCGTTTTGGGCGAGGACGCAGTATTTT. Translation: CASSSFWARTQYF.

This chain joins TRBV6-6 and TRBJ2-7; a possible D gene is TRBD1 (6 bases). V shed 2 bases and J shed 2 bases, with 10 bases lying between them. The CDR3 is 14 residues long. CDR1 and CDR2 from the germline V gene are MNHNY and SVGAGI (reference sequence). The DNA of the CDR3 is TGTGCCAGCAGTTACGGGAAGGGGGCCTACGAGCAGTACTTC. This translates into CASSYGKGAYEQYF.

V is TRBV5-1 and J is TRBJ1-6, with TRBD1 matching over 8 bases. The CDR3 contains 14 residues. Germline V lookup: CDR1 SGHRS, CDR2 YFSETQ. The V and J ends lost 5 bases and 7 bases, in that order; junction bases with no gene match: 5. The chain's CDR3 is CASRATGGNSPLHF. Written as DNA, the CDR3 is TGCGCCAGCAGGGCCACAGGGGGGAATTCACCCCTCCACTTT.

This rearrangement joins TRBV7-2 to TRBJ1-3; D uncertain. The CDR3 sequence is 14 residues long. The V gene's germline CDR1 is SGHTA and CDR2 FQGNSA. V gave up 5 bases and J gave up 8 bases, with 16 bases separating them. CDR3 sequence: CASSGGIRVDTIYF. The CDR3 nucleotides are TGTGCCAGCAGCGGAGGGATCCGGGTGGACACCATATATTTT.

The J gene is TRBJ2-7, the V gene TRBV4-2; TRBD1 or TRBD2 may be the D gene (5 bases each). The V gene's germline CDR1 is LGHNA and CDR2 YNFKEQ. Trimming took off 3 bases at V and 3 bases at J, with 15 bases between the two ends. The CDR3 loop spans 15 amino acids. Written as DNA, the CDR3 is TGTGCCAGCAGCCACCTACGGGACCAGCGCTACGAGCAGTACTTC. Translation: CASSHLRDQRYEQYF.

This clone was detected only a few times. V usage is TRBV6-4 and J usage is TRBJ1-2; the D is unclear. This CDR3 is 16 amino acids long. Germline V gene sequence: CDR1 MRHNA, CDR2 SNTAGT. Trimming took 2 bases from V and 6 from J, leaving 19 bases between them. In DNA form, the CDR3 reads TGTGCCAGCAGTGACCCCGGTGTTCCAGGTCCTCATGGCTACACCTTC. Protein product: CASSDPGVPGPHGYTF.

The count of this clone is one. The CDR3 spells CASRDLGGKGYNSPLHF. The CDR3, as DNA: TGTGCCAGCAGAGACCTAGGGGGAAAGGGCTATAATTCACCCCTCCACTTT. This rearrangement joins TRBV25-1 to TRBJ1-6; D may be TRBD1 (6 bases). CDR3 size: 17 residues. The V end was cut by 6 bases, the J end by 3 bases, with 18 bases between. Per the germline V gene, CDR1 is MGHDK and CDR2 is SYGVNS.

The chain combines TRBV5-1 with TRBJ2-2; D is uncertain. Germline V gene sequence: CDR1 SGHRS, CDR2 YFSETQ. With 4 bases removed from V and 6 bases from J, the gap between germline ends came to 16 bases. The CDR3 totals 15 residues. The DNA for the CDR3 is TGCGCCAGCAGCCTGCCCCGTTTCCCGGCCGGGGAGCTGTTTTTT. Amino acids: CASSLPRFPAGELFF.

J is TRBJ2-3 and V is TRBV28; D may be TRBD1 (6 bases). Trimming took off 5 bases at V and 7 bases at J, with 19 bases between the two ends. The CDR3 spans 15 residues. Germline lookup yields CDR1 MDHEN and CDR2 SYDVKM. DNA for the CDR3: TGTGCCAGCAGTCCGCAGGGGTTCGATTACTATACGCAGTATTTT. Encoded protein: CASSPQGFDYYTQYF.

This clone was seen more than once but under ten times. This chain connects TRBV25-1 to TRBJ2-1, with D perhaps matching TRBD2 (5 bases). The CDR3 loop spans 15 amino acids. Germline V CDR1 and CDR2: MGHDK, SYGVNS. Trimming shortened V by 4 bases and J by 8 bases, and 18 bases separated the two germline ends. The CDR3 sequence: CASSVAGVWGHEQFF. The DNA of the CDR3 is TGTGCCAGCAGTGTAGCCGGGGTGTGGGGTCATGAGCAGTTCTTC.

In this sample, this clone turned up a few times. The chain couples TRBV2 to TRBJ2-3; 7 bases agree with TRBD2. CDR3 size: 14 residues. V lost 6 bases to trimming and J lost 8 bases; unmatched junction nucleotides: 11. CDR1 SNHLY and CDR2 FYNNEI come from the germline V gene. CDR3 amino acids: CASRWGGFAGTQYF. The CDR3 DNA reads TGTGCCAGCAGGTGGGGGGGGTTCGCGGGTACGCAGTATTTT.

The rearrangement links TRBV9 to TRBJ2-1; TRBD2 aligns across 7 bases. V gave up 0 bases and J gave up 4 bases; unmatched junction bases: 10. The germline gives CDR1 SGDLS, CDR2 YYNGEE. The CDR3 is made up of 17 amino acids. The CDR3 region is CASSVALSGTIYNEQFF. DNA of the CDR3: TGTGCCAGCAGCGTAGCGCTCAGTGGGACTATTTACAATGAGCAGTTCTTC. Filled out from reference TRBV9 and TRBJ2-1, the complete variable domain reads DSGVTQTPKHLITATGQRVTLRCSPRSGDLSVYWYQQSLDQGLQFLIQYYNGEERAKGNILERFSAQQFPDLHSELNLSSLELGDSALYFCASSVALSGTIYNEQFFGPGTRLTVL.